The rows below give T cell receptor beta chains drawn from one sample of a study of cytomegalovirus exposure and HLA in healthy donors. The method was immunoSEQ multiplex PCR; TCRdb's version includes in-frame clones alone and lacks a portion of them. The profile shows 250,000 to 350,000 clones, about nine tenths of them singletons. The material sequenced was PBMCs. Source of these receptors: a man in his forties in good health and CMV-seropositive. The CDR3 runs from the conserved cysteine through the conserved F or W.

V gene	J gene	CDR3 protein
TRBV7-9	TRBJ2-7	CASSLSRGGLEQYF
TRBV9	TRBJ2-1	CASSVAGGPGNEQFF
TRBV4-3	TRBJ2-7	CASSQDGGALYEQYF
TRBV28	TRBJ2-1	CASSSLGYEQFF
TRBV27	TRBJ2-3	CASSSVGRSTDTQYF
TRBV4-1	TRBJ2-2	CASSQDRLLARTVAGELFF
TRBV2	TRBJ2-1	CASSEWLAGGYNEQFF
TRBV11-3	TRBJ2-7	CASSLRSNSYEQYF
TRBV5-1	TRBJ2-7	CASSLLRDRGLEQYF
TRBV19	TRBJ2-7	CASSNRGFSYEQYF
TRBV4-2	TRBJ1-1	CASSRTDREWTEAFF
TRBV29-1	TRBJ1-1	CSVFRSRGRHTNTEAFF
TRBV9	TRBJ2-7	CASSVLAGGYYEQYF
TRBV28	TRBJ1-2	CASSLNRNYGYTF
TRBV11-2	TRBJ2-2	CASSLDVRPGELFF
TRBV14	TRBJ2-2	CASSRVNTGELFF
TRBV30	TRBJ2-2	CAWSFPSSGRARYTGELFF
TRBV18	TRBJ1-5	CASSPGGLYSNQPQHF
TRBV4-3	TRBJ2-3	CASSQDGRREDLPADTQYF
TRBV30	TRBJ2-7	CAWSTGTGFTYEQYF
TRBV19	TRBJ2-1	CASSPGTGAYNEQFF
TRBV7-9	TRBJ1-4	CASSWQNSEKLFF
TRBV28	TRBJ1-2	CASQRLPGQFYGYTF
TRBV7-8	TRBJ2-5	CASSLAERETQYF